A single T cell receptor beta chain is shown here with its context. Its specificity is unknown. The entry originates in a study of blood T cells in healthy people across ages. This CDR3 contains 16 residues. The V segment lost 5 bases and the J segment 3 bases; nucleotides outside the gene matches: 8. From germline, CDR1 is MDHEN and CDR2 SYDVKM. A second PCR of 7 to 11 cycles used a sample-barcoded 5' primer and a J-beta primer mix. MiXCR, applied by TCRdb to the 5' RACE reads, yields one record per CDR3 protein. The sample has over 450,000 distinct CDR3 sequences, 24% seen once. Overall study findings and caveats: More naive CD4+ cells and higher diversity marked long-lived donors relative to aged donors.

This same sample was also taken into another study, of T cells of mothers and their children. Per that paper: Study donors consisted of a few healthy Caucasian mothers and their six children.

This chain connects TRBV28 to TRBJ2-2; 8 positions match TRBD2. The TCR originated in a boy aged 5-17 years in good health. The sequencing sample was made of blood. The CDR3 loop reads CASSPSGSPYTGELFF. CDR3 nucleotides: TGTGCCAGCAGTCCCAGCGGGAGTCCGTACACCGGGGAGCTGTTTTTT.